The T cell receptor beta chain under discussion was sequenced for a study of blood T cell repertoires in COVID-19. The method was immunoSEQ multiplex PCR; TCRdb's version includes in-frame clones alone and lacks a portion of them. This sample yields about 260,000 clones, of which more than 80% are seen a single time; 0.87% belongs to the top ten. V was clipped by 2 bases and J by 7 bases; unmatched bases: 3. The germline V gene has CDR1 SGHAT and CDR2 FQNNGV. The CDR3 sequence is 14 residues long. The chain recombines TRBV11-2 with TRBJ1-5, with 9 bases aligning to TRBD1. This TCR derives from a man aged 45 to 65 who had been exposed to COVID-19. Sequencing used PBMCs or T cells enriched from blood (not recorded which). This CDR3 is CASSLTGGGQPQHF. The CDR3 DNA reads as TGTGCCAGCAGCTTAACAGGGGGCGGCCAGCCCCAGCATTTT.